A selection of T cell receptor beta chains follows, all from one sample in a study of CD8 T cells in Susac syndrome. TCRdb re-derived calls from the immunoSEQ multiplex PCR reads in MiXCR, one entry per CDR3 protein. Of some 300,000 distinct CDR3 sequences listed, 65% to 90% are singletons. The sequencing input was CD8+ T cells from PBMCs. The source of these receptors is a human donor with multiple sclerosis. Both conserved end residues are part of each CDR3. Fields, in order: clone size, D gene, V gene, J gene, CDR3 DNA, CDR3 protein. D genes are given only for firm matches. Rows give clone size only sometimes, using once, few, many, or a class for an expanded clone.

clone_size: few
d_call: -
v_call: TRBV11-2
j_call: TRBJ2-1
cdr3_nt: TGTGCCAGCAGCCCAGGACGGGCGGGGAATGAGCAGTTCTTC
cdr3_aa: CASSPGRAGNEQFF

clone_size: -
d_call: -
v_call: TRBV29-1
j_call: TRBJ2-5
cdr3_nt: TGCAGCGTTCAGGGGGGGGAGACCCAGTACTTC
cdr3_aa: CSVQGGETQYF

clone_size: -
d_call: -
v_call: TRBV6-4
j_call: TRBJ2-3
cdr3_nt: TGTGCCAGCAGTGACTCTTCGGGACAAGGGACGTTGGCTAGCACAGATACGCAGTATTTT
cdr3_aa: CASSDSSGQGTLASTDTQYF

clone_size: -
d_call: TRBD2
v_call: TRBV28
j_call: TRBJ2-7
cdr3_nt: TGTGCCAGTATCCAAGCGGGGAAAAACTACGAGCAGTACTTC
cdr3_aa: CASIQAGKNYEQYF

clone_size: -
d_call: -
v_call: TRBV3-1
j_call: TRBJ2-7
cdr3_nt: TGTGCCAGCGAAGGGGGGGATGCCTACGAGCAGTACTTC
cdr3_aa: CASEGGDAYEQYF

clone_size: -
d_call: TRBD2
v_call: TRBV24-1
j_call: TRBJ2-1
cdr3_nt: TGTGCCACCAGTGATTTCCGGGGGGGACATTACAATGAGCAGTTCTTC
cdr3_aa: CATSDFRGGHYNEQFF

clone_size: -
d_call: -
v_call: TRBV20-1
j_call: TRBJ1-5
cdr3_nt: TGCAGTGCTAGCGCGGGATTCAATCAGCCCCAGCATTTT
cdr3_aa: CSASAGFNQPQHF

clone_size: -
d_call: -
v_call: TRBV27
j_call: TRBJ2-7
cdr3_nt: TGTGCCAGCAGTTCGGGGGCCCGAATCCGCCTCTACGAGCAGTACTTC
cdr3_aa: CASSSGARIRLYEQYF

clone_size: -
d_call: -
v_call: TRBV7-9
j_call: TRBJ2-7
cdr3_nt: TGTGCCAGCAGCTTAACAAGTACGAGCGAGCAGTACTTC
cdr3_aa: CASSLTSTSEQYF

clone_size: -
d_call: -
v_call: TRBV4-3
j_call: TRBJ2-1
cdr3_nt: TGCGCCAGCAGCCAAGAAGGGGCGGGGAGCAGCTCCTACAATGAGCAGTTCTTC
cdr3_aa: CASSQEGAGSSSYNEQFF

clone_size: -
d_call: -
v_call: TRBV30
j_call: TRBJ1-1
cdr3_nt: TGTGCCTGGGGGCCTTACAGAGAAGCTTTCTTT
cdr3_aa: CAWGPYREAFF

clone_size: -
d_call: -
v_call: TRBV6-2/TRBV6-3
j_call: TRBJ2-7
cdr3_nt: TGTGCCAGTTTACGAGGGGATCTCCACGAGCAGTACTTC
cdr3_aa: CASLRGDLHEQYF

clone_size: -
d_call: TRBD2
v_call: TRBV9
j_call: TRBJ2-1
cdr3_nt: TGTGCCAGCAGCGGACTAGCTACAGAGCAGTTCTTC
cdr3_aa: CASSGLATEQFF

clone_size: -
d_call: -
v_call: TRBV4-3
j_call: TRBJ2-3
cdr3_nt: TGCGCCAGCAGCCAAGAATCGGGAGCGGCAGATACGCAGTATTTT
cdr3_aa: CASSQESGAADTQYF

clone_size: -
d_call: -
v_call: TRBV7-9
j_call: TRBJ2-7
cdr3_nt: TGTGCCAGCAGCTTAGCCCCAAGCGAGCAGTACTTC
cdr3_aa: CASSLAPSEQYF

clone_size: -
d_call: TRBD2
v_call: TRBV7-6
j_call: TRBJ2-7
cdr3_nt: TGTGCCAGCAGCGCAACTCGTCCGGGAGGGAGCTCCTACGAGCAGTACTTC
cdr3_aa: CASSATRPGGSSYEQYF

clone_size: -
d_call: -
v_call: TRBV28
j_call: TRBJ2-7
cdr3_nt: TGTGCCAGCAGTTTGTCCTGGGCGCACCCCAACGAGCAGTACTTC
cdr3_aa: CASSLSWAHPNEQYF

clone_size: once
d_call: TRBD2
v_call: TRBV7-9
j_call: TRBJ2-1
cdr3_nt: TGTGCCAGCAGCACATTAGCGGGAACCCTCAATGAGCAGTTCTTC
cdr3_aa: CASSTLAGTLNEQFF

clone_size: -
d_call: -
v_call: TRBV5-1
j_call: TRBJ2-1
cdr3_nt: TGCGCCAGCAGCTTGACCGGGGGACTCAATGAGCAGTTCTTC
cdr3_aa: CASSLTGGLNEQFF

clone_size: once
d_call: -
v_call: TRBV13
j_call: TRBJ1-1
cdr3_nt: TGTGCCAGCAGCTTAACAGAGGGTGACACTGAAGCTTTCTTT
cdr3_aa: CASSLTEGDTEAFF

clone_size: -
d_call: -
v_call: TRBV6-2/TRBV6-3
j_call: TRBJ2-7
cdr3_nt: TGTGCCAGCAGATCCCCCCTGGACAGCAAAACCCACGAGCAGTACTTC
cdr3_aa: CASRSPLDSKTHEQYF

clone_size: -
d_call: TRBD2
v_call: TRBV3-1
j_call: TRBJ2-7
cdr3_nt: TGTGCCAGCAGCCAAGATCTACTAGCGGGAGGAAAAGTGGACCCCCTCCATTTCTACGAGCAGTACTTC
cdr3_aa: CASSQDLLAGGKVDPLHFYEQYF

clone_size: -
d_call: TRBD1
v_call: TRBV7-9
j_call: TRBJ1-6
cdr3_nt: TGTGCCAGCGGTCAGAATACAGGGGGTAGCTCCTATAATTCACCCCTCCACTTT
cdr3_aa: CASGQNTGGSSYNSPLHF

clone_size: -
d_call: TRBD1
v_call: TRBV27
j_call: TRBJ1-2
cdr3_nt: TGTGCCAGCACCCTACGACAGGGGGCGTATTATGGCTACACCTTC
cdr3_aa: CASTLRQGAYYGYTF

clone_size: -
d_call: -
v_call: TRBV4-3
j_call: TRBJ2-7
cdr3_nt: TGCGCCAGCAGCCAAGATAACCAGCCACTAAGCTCCTACGAGCAGTACTTC
cdr3_aa: CASSQDNQPLSSYEQYF

clone_size: -
d_call: -
v_call: TRBV28
j_call: TRBJ2-3
cdr3_nt: TGTGCCAGCAGTTTCCCCCCGAGGGGCACAGATACGCAGTATTTT
cdr3_aa: CASSFPPRGTDTQYF

clone_size: -
d_call: TRBD1
v_call: TRBV7-9
j_call: TRBJ2-5
cdr3_nt: TGTGCCAGCAGCCACCGACAGGGTCAAGAGACCCAGTACTTC
cdr3_aa: CASSHRQGQETQYF

clone_size: -
d_call: -
v_call: TRBV6-2/TRBV6-3
j_call: TRBJ2-7
cdr3_nt: TGTGCCTCCACTAGGGGACACGAACCCTACGAGCAGTACTTC
cdr3_aa: CASTRGHEPYEQYF

clone_size: -
d_call: -
v_call: TRBV7-9
j_call: TRBJ2-3
cdr3_nt: TGTGCCAGCAGCTTAAATCGGGCCAGGGGCACAGATACGCAGTATTTT
cdr3_aa: CASSLNRARGTDTQYF

clone_size: -
d_call: -
v_call: TRBV4-3
j_call: TRBJ1-5
cdr3_nt: TGCGCCAGCAGCCAAGACGAGGGGGGATCTAGCAATCAGCCCCAGCATTTT
cdr3_aa: CASSQDEGGSSNQPQHF

clone_size: few
d_call: -
v_call: TRBV9
j_call: TRBJ2-7
cdr3_nt: TGTGCCAGCAGCGTAGGCGCGAGCTCCTACGAGCAGTACTTC
cdr3_aa: CASSVGASSYEQYF

clone_size: once
d_call: -
v_call: TRBV9
j_call: TRBJ2-1
cdr3_nt: TGTGCCAGCAGCGGACCCCCCAGGGTATTTGGGGGAGGACCCTACAATGAGCAGTTCTTC
cdr3_aa: CASSGPPRVFGGGPYNEQFF

clone_size: -
d_call: -
v_call: TRBV4-3
j_call: TRBJ2-6
cdr3_nt: TGCGCCAGCAGCCAAGGAACCACCGGGACTGGGGCCAACGTCCTGACTTTC
cdr3_aa: CASSQGTTGTGANVLTF

clone_size: -
d_call: TRBD2
v_call: TRBV27
j_call: TRBJ2-3
cdr3_nt: TGTGCCACGCGTTGGTCGGGGTTGCGAGCGGGAGGAACAGATACGCAGTATTTT
cdr3_aa: CATRWSGLRAGGTDTQYF

clone_size: -
d_call: -
v_call: TRBV5-6
j_call: TRBJ1-1
cdr3_nt: TGTGCCAGCAGCCGAGGGTCGGTGGGCACTGAAGCTTTCTTT
cdr3_aa: CASSRGSVGTEAFF